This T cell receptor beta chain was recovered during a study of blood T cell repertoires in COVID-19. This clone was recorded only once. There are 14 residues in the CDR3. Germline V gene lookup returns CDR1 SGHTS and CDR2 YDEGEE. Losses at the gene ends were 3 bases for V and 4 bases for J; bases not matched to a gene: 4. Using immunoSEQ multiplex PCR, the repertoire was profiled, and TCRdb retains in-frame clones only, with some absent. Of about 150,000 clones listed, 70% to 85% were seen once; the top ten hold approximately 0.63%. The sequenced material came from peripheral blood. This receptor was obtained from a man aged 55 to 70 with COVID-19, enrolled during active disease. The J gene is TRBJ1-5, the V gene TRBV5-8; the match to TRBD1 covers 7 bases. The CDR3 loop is CASSSGQVNQPQHF. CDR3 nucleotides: TGTGCCAGCAGCTCCGGACAGGTTAATCAGCCCCAGCATTTT.